This T cell receptor (beta chain) was recorded in a study of stem cell transplantation in POMP-related autoinflammatory disease. Study-wide context: Impaired MHC class I-dependent CD8+ differentiation was hypothesized from defective thymoproteasomes. Before transplant: CD4+ naive skewing, low CD8+ proportions, reduced cytokine secretion. General study points: In patients with PRAID, every analyzed T-cell subset tended to show lower diversity and higher clonality. Unique TRB V-J gene pairings were limited in number in patients with PRAID.

On this clone: The antigen remains unidentified.

PRAID featured immunodeficiency plus autoinflammation. Only in-frame clones appear in the TCRdb table, and some are missing; sequencing was by immunoSEQ multiplex PCR. In the table there are under 11,000 clones, approximately 86% of which are singletons. Germline V gene lookup returns CDR1 SEHNR and CDR2 FQNEAQ (reference sequence). Trimming took 8 bases from V and 4 from J, leaving 11 bases between them. This CDR3 is 12 amino acids long. This sequence was found in a human donor with POMP-related autoinflammation and immune dysregulation (PRAID). The sequencing here drew on CD8+ T cells from PBMCs, taken before stem cell transplantation. J is TRBJ2-5 and V is TRBV7-9; tentatively, D is TRBD1 (7 bases). The CDR3 here is CASGQEGETQYF. CDR3 nucleotide sequence: TGTGCCAGCGGACAGGAGGGAGAGACCCAGTACTTC.